The rows below give T cell receptor beta chains drawn from one sample of a study of OX40 agonist ivuxolimab in advanced cancers. Assay used: immunoSEQ multiplex PCR; TCRdb lists only in-frame clones, some missing. The repertoire holds tens of thousands of clones, with around 80% as singletons. Here the sequenced sample was CD4+ or CD8+ T cells sorted from blood, taken in a trial of the OX40 agonist ivuxolimab. These receptors were obtained from an adult with an advanced solid tumor such as melanoma, head and neck, liver or kidney cancer. CDR3s leave out the opening cysteine and the closing phenylalanine or tryptophan.

V: TRBV7-3
J: TRBJ2-7
CDR3: ASSFRLAREQY

V: TRBV5-1
J: TRBJ1-2
CDR3: ASSLDGARAGYT

V: TRBV9
J: TRBJ2-3
CDR3: ASSHRGLITDTQY

V: TRBV7-2
J: TRBJ2-7
CDR3: ASSKREFEQY

V: TRBV7-2
J: TRBJ2-2
CDR3: ASSLLSGGNTGELF

V: TRBV5-6
J: TRBJ2-3
CDR3: ASSPSTDTQY

V: TRBV14
J: TRBJ1-2
CDR3: ASSQAQGIGYT

V: TRBV12-2
J: TRBJ1-1
CDR3: ASRLVGQGTEAF

V: TRBV11-2
J: TRBJ2-5
CDR3: ASSLVGGGPQETQY

V: TRBV10-3
J: TRBJ1-4
CDR3: AISTTLGDEKLF

V: TRBV30
J: TRBJ1-6
CDR3: AWSGLTGGDSPLH

V: TRBV10-3
J: TRBJ2-1
CDR3: AISESGDRYNEQF

V: TRBV7-2
J: TRBJ2-5
CDR3: ASSPRQGETQY

V: TRBV5-4
J: TRBJ2-1
CDR3: ASSFPGRPEVNEQF

V: TRBV9
J: TRBJ2-3
CDR3: ASSTTAGGTDTQY

V: TRBV6-1
J: TRBJ2-7
CDR3: ASSEAAGGAYEQY

V: TRBV15
J: TRBJ1-2
CDR3: ATSRDREKGVYGYT

V: TRBV30
J: TRBJ1-2
CDR3: AWRVGYGYT

V: TRBV6-5
J: TRBJ2-7
CDR3: ASSYSRYGSYEQY

V: TRBV19
J: .
CDR3: ASRKRASSYEQY

V: TRBV5-6
J: TRBJ1-2
CDR3: ASSPSMNYGYT

V: TRBV29-1
J: TRBJ1-2
CDR3: SVRESGVNYGYT

V: TRBV11-3
J: TRBJ2-2
CDR3: ASSYRGQNTGELF

V: TRBV5-3
J: TRBJ1-5
CDR3: ARSLFWQHNQPQH

V: TRBV2
J: TRBJ2-1
CDR3: ASRTGVNNEQF

V: TRBV7-9
J: TRBJ1-3
CDR3: ASTSFGNTIY

V: TRBV7-2
J: TRBJ2-5
CDR3: ASGRRGGETQY

V: TRBV12-5
J: TRBJ2-2
CDR3: ASGFGGRELF

V: TRBV5-6
J: TRBJ2-2
CDR3: ASSLKREGFPGELF

V: TRBV5-6
J: TRBJ1-3
CDR3: ASSFWSSGNTIY

V: TRBV13
J: TRBJ2-2
CDR3: ASSLVPAGRVVGELF

V: TRBV7-9
J: TRBJ1-1
CDR3: ASSFLGVNTEAF

V: TRBV30
J: TRBJ2-1
CDR3: AWGSSYNEQF

V: TRBV18
J: TRBJ2-7
CDR3: ASSPGGALEQY

V: TRBV7-9
J: TRBJ2-7
CDR3: ASSLLAGVAGYEQY

V: TRBV5-1
J: TRBJ2-7
CDR3: ASSLGLGYSYEQY

V: TRBV19
J: TRBJ1-5
CDR3: ASNEGWNQPQH